In its sample, the clone carrying this T cell receptor (beta chain) was seen a few times. The antigen is not known. Looked up from germline, CDR1 is LNHDA and CDR2 is SQIVND (reference sequence). CDR3 length: 17 residues. The V gene end was trimmed by 5 bases and the J gene end by 2 bases; junction bases not matched to a gene: 11. This entry belongs to a study of Graves' ophthalmopathy and Graves' hyperthyroidism. Study-wide context: Peripheral blood was gathered at first diagnosis, ahead of any treatment whatsoever.

General study results and limits: The model's ophthalmopathy progression predictions had approximately 65% sensitivity and 72.22% specificity. Stable hyperthyroidism and ophthalmopathy were told apart by a 13-signature model, which achieved 85% to 90% sensitivity and more than 75% specificity.

For repertoire sequencing, the TCR beta CDR3 regions were amplified from RNA transcripts. RT-PCR with HTBI primers came first, then second-round multiplex PCR. From the multiplex PCR reads, TCRdb called clonotypes with MiXCR, one entry per CDR3 protein. Among about 740,000 distinct CDR3 sequences listed, roughly 40% were seen once. Ophthalmopathy donors' eye disease showed moderate-to-severe activity, CAS of at least 3, NOSPECS of at least 4 and duration under 3 months. The chain employs TRBV19 and TRBJ1-4, with 7 bases aligning to TRBD1. The sample comprised peripheral blood. The sequence came from an adult man with Graves' ophthalmopathy. The CDR3 reads CASSDRPFRGTNEKLFF. CDR3 nucleotide sequence: TGTGCCAGTAGTGACCGCCCGTTCAGGGGGACTAATGAAAAACTGTTTTTT.